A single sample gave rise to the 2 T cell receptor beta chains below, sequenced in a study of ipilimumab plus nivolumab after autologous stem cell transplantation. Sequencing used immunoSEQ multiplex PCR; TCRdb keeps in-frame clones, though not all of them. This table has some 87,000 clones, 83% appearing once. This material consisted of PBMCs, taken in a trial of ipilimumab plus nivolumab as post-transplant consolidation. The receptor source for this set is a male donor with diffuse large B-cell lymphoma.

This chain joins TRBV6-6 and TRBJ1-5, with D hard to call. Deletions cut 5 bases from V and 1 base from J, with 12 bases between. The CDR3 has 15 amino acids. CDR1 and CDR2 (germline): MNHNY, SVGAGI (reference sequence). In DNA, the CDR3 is TGTGCCAGCAGTCACGACCGATCGAGCAATCAGCCCCAGCATTTT. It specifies CASSHDRSSNQPQHF.

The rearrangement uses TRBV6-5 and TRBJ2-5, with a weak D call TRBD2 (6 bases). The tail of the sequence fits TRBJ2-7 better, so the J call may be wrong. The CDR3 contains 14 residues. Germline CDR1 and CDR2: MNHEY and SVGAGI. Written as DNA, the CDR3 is TGTGCCAGCAGTACCCCGGGACTTTACTACGAGCAGTACTTC. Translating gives CASSTPGLYYEQYF.